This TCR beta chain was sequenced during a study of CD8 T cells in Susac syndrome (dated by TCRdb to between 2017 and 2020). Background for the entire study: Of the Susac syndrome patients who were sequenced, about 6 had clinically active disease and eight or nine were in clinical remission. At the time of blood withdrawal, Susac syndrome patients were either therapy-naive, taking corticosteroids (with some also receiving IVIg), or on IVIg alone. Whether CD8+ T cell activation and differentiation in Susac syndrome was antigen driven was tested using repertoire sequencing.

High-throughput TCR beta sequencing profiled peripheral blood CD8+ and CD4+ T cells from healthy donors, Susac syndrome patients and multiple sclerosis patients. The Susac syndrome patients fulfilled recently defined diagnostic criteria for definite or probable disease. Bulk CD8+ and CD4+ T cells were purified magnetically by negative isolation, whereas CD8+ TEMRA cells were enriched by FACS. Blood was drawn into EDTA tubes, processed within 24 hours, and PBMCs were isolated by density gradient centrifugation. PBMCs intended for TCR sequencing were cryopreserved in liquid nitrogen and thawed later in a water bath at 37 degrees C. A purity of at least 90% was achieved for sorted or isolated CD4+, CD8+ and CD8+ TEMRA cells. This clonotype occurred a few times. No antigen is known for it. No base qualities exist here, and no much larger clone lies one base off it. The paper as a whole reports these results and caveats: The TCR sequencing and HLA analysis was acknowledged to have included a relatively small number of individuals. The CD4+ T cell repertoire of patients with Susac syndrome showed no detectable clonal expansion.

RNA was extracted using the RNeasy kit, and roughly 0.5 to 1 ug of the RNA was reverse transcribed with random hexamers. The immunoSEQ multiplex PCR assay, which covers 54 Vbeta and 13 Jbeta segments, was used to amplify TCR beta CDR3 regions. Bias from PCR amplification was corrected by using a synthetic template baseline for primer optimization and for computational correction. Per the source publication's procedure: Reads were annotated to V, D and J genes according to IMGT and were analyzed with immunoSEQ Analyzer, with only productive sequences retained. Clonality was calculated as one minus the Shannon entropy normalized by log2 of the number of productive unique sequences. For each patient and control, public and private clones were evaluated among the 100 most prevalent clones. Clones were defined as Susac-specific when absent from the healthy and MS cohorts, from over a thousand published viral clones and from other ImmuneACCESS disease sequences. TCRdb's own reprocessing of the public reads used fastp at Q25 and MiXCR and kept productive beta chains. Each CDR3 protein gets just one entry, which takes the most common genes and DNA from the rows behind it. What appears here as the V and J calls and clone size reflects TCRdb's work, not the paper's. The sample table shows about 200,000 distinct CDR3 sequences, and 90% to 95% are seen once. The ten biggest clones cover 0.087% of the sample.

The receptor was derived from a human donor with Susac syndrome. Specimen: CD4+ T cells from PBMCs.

The sequence in DNA is TGTGCCAGCAGTGATTCAGATACGCAGTATTTT. This codes for CASSDSDTQYF. Recombination linked TRBV2 to TRBJ2-3; no confident D gene assignment can be made. V drops 3 bases and J drops 4 bases, leaving 2 bases in between. Per the germline V gene, SNHLY is the CDR1 and FYNNEI is the CDR2. Including cysteine and phenylalanine, the CDR3 has 11 amino acids. The retained sequence is limited to the CDR3, 33 bases, with the frame set at the first base.